This TCR beta chain was captured in a study of T cell responses to AZD1222 COVID-19 vaccine. As regards this clone: What it binds is unknown.

Produced via immunoSEQ multiplex PCR; TCRdb's table is partial and in-frame only. In the table there are 100,000 or so clones, 70% to 90% of which are singletons. CDR1 and CDR2 (germline): SGHKS, YYEKEE (reference sequence). CDR3 size: 13 residues. V gave up 0 bases and J gave up 7 bases, with 10 bases separating them. Findings and caveats of the study: Donors were largely white British and mainly female; clonal diversity was possibly underestimated.

Specimen: peripheral blood, collected on day 0 of AZD1222 vaccination. The receptor was isolated from an adult in good health. The chain combines TRBV5-5 with TRBJ1-2; unclear D gene. CDR3 DNA sequence: TGTGCCAGCAGCTTGGGAGGCGAGGCTGGCTACACCTTC. Translating gives CASSLGGEAGYTF.